The next 5 T cell receptor beta chains were all read from a single sample in a study of early T cells in non-severe SARS-CoV-2 infection (dated by TCRdb to the early 2020s). The library was generated by 5' RACE. Sequenced using a NextSeq 500. TCRdb passed the public sequencing reads through fastp at Q25 and MiXCR, retaining productive beta sequences. When rows share a CDR3 protein, they turn into one entry using the most common DNA and genes. The sample table contains tens of thousands of distinct CDR3 sequences; only one count was recorded for around 12% of them. Over 1% of the sample is in the top ten clones. The sample consisted of whole blood, taken at baseline. The origin of the receptors is an adult who was a healthcare worker with PCR-confirmed SARS-CoV-2 infection or an uninfected control (not recorded which). The donor label of this sample is uncertain.

The chain couples TRBV20-1 to TRBJ2-4, with D possibly being TRBD1 (5 bases). CDR1 and CDR2 from the germline V gene are DFQATT and SNEGSKA (reference sequence). V lost 5 bases and J 0 bases, leaving 8 bases between the germline ends. The CDR3 totals 13 residues. Written as DNA, the CDR3 is TGCAGTGCTGACAGTCTAGCCAAAAACATTCAGTACTTC. Translating gives CSADSLAKNIQYF.

This clonotype was counted a few times. This chain joins TRBV21-1 and TRBJ2-2; TRBD2 is the table's D call, not checked against the DNA. TRBV21-1 is described as a pseudogene. The CDR3 loop spans 16 amino acids. The CDR3 region has the DNA TGTGCCAGCAGCAAAGAAGCGGGATCGAACACCGGGGAGCTGTTTTTT. Its translation: CASSKEAGSNTGELFF.

This clonotype came up a few times. J is TRBJ2-5 and V is TRBV9; D may match TRBD1 or TRBD2 (5 bases each). Looked up from germline, CDR1 is SGDLS and CDR2 is YYNGEE. The ends were cut back, 4 bases at V and 5 bases at J, with 15 bases in the middle. The CDR3 covers 14 residues. The DNA for the CDR3 is TGTGCCAGCAGCCAAGGGGACGTCTGGGAGACCCAGTACTTC. Translation: CASSQGDVWETQYF. Using reference TRBV9 and TRBJ2-5 for the parts outside the CDR3, the full variable domain is DSGVTQTPKHLITATGQRVTLRCSPRSGDLSVYWYQQSLDQGLQFLIQYYNGEERAKGNILERFSAQQFPDLHSELNLSSLELGDSALYFCASSQGDVWETQYFGPGTRLLVL.

This clonotype was seen more than once but under ten times. The V gene is TRBV19, the J gene TRBJ1-2; 10 nucleotides line up with TRBD1. The CDR3 length is 15 residues. Germline V lookup: CDR1 LNHDA, CDR2 SQIVND (reference sequence). V lost 3 bases, J lost 2 bases, and 3 bases stayed unmatched. DNA of the CDR3: TGTGCCAGTAGTATGACAGGGGGCAACAACTATGGCTACACCTTC. Protein: CASSMTGGNNYGYTF.

V is TRBV7-6 and J is TRBJ2-3; 7 nucleotides line up with TRBD1. The CDR3 sequence is 16 residues long. Germline CDR1 and CDR2: SGHVS and FNYEAQ. The ends lost 8 bases at V and 0 bases at J; junction bases unmatched: 11. CDR3: CASFPRTGTSTDTQYF. CDR3 coding DNA: TGTGCCAGCTTCCCGCGGACAGGAACTAGCACAGATACGCAGTATTTT.